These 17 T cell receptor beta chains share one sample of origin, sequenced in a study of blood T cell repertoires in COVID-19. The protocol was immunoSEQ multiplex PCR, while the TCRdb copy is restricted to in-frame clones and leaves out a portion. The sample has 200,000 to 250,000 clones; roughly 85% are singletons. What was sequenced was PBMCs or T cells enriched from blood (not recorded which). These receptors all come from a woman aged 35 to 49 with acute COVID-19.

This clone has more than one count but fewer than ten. The CDR3 loop is CASSVADRAGGYGYTF. The CDR3, as DNA: TGTGCCAGCAGCGTAGCTGACAGGGCAGGAGGCTATGGCTACACCTTC. The J gene is TRBJ1-2, the V gene TRBV9, with 7 bases lining up with TRBD1. This CDR3 has 16 residues. CDR1 and CDR2 from the germline V gene are SGDLS and YYNGEE. Trimming cost V 0 bases and J 4 bases; bases outside gene matches: 9.

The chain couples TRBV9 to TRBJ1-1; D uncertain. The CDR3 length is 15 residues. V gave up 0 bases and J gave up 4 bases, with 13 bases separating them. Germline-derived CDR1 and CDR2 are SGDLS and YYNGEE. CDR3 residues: CASSVDPRLGTEAFF. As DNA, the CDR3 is TGTGCCAGCAGCGTAGATCCGAGGCTGGGCACTGAAGCTTTCTTT.

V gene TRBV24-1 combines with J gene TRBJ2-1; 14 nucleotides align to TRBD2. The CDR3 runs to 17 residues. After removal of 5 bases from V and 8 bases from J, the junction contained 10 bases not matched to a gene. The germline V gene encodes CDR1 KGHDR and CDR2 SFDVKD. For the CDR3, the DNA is TGTGCCACCAGTGGGGCAACCGGGACTAGCGGGGGAGATGAGCAGTTCTTC. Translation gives CATSGATGTSGGDEQFF.

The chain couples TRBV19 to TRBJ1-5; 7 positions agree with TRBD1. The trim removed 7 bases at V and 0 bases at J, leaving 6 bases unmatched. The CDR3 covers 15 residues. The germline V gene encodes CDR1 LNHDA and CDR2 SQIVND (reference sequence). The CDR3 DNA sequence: TGTGCCAGTAACCGGGACAGTTATAGCAATCAGCCCCAGCATTTT. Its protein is CASNRDSYSNQPQHF.

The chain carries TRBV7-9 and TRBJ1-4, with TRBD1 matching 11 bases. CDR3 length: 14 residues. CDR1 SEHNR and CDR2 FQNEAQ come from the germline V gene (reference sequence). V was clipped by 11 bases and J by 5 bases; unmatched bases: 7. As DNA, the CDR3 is TGTGCCGGGACAGGGGGAACTCAAAATGAAAAACTGTTTTTT. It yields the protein CAGTGGTQNEKLFF.

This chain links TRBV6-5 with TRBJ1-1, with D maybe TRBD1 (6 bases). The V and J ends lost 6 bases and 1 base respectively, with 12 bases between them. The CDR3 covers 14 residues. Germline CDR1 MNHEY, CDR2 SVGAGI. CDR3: CASRLQGPNTEAFF. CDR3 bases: TGTGCCAGCAGACTACAGGGCCCGAACACTGAAGCTTTCTTT.

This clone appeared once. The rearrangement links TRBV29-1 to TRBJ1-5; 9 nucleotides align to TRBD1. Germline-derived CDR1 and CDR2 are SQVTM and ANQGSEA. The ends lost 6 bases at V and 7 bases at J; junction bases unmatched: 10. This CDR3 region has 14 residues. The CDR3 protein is CSVAIDRGMQPQHF. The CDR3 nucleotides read TGCAGCGTCGCAATAGACAGGGGGATGCAGCCCCAGCATTTT.

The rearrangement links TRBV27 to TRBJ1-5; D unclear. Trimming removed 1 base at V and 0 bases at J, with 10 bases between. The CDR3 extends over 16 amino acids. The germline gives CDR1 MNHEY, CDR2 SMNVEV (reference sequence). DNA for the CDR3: TGTGCCAGCAGTTTATGGGCAGTCAATAGCAATCAGCCCCAGCATTTT. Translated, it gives CASSLWAVNSNQPQHF.

This CDR3 is CASSKDTLSYEQYV. DNA of the CDR3: TGTGCCAGCAGCAAGGACACCCTCTCCTACGAGCAGTACGTC. The chain combines TRBV7-8 with TRBJ2-7, with D perhaps TRBD1 (5 bases). CDR1 and CDR2 (germline): SGHVS, FQNEAQ. V was trimmed by 5 bases and J by 0 bases, leaving 11 bases between them. The CDR3 runs to 14 residues.

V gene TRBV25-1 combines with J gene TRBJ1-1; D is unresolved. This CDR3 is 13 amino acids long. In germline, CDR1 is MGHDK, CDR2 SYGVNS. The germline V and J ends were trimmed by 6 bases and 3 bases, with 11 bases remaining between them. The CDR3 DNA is TGTGCCAGCAGCCACCCAGCGGACACTGAAGCTTTCTTT. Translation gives CASSHPADTEAFF.

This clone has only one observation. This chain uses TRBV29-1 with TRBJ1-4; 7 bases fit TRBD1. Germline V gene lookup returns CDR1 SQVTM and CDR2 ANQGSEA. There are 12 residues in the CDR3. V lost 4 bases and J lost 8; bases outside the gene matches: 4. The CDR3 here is CSVGDSNEKLFF. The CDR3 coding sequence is TGCAGCGTTGGGGACAGTAACGAAAAACTGTTTTTT.

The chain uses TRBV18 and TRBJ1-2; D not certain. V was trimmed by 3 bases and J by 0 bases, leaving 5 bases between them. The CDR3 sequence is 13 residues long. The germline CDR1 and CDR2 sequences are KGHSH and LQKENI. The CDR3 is CASSPGANYGYTF. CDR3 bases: TGTGCCAGCTCACCGGGAGCTAACTATGGCTACACCTTC.

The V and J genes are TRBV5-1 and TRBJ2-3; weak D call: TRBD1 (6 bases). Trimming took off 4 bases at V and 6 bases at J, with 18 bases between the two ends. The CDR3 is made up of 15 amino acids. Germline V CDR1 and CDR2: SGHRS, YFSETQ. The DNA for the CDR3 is TGCGCCAGCAGCCCCCGGGACAATATTGCTGATACGCAGTATTTT. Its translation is CASSPRDNIADTQYF.

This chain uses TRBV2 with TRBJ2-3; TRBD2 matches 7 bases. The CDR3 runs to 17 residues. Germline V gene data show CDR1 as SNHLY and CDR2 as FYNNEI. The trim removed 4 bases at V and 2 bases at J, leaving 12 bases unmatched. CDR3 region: CASSGPPGTKDTDTQYF. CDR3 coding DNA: TGTGCCAGCAGTGGACCCCCCGGGACTAAAGACACAGATACGCAGTATTTT. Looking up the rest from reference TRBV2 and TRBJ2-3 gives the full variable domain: EPEVTQTPSHQVTQMGQEVILRCVPISNHLYFYWYRQILGQKVEFLVSFYNNEISEKSEIFDDQFSVERPDGSNFTLKIRSTKLEDSAMYFCASSGPPGTKDTDTQYFGPGTRLTVL.

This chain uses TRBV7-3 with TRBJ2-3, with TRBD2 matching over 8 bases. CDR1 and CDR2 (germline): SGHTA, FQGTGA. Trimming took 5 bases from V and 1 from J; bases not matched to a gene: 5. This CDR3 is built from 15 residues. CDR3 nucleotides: TGTGCCAGCAGCCCAGGGCGGGGGGGCACAGATACGCAGTATTTT. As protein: CASSPGRGGTDTQYF.

CDR3: CASSQASSGGAYHEQFF. CDR3 nucleotide sequence: TGTGCCAGCAGCCAAGCGAGTAGCGGGGGGGCGTATCATGAGCAGTTCTTC. The gene calls are TRBV3-1 (or the pseudogene TRBV3-2) and TRBJ2-1; 11 bases map to TRBD2. Germline values: CDR1 LGHDT, CDR2 YNNKEL (reference sequence). The CDR3 is 17 amino acids. Trimming cost V 1 base and J 8 bases; bases outside gene matches: 10.

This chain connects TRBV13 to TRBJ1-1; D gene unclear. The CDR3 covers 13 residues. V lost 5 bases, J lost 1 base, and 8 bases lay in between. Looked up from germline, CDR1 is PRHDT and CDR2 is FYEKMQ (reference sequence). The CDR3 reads CASSQQWNTEAFF. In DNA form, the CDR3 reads TGTGCCAGCAGCCAACAATGGAACACTGAAGCTTTCTTT.